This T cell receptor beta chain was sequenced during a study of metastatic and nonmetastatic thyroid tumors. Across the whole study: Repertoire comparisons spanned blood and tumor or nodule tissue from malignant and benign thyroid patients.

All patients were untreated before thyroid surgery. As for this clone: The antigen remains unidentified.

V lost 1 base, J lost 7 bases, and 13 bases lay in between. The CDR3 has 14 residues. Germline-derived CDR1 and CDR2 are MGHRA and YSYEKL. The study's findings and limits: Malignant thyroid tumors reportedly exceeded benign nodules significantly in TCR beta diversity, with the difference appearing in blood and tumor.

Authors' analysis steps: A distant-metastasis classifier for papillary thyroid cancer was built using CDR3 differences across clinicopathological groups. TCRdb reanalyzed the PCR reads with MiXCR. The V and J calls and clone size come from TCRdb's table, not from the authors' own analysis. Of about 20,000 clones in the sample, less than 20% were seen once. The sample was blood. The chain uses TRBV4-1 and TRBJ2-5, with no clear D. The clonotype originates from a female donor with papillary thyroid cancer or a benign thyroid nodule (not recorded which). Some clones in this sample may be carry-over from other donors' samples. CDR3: CASSQVILTGTQYF. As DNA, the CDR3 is TGCGCCAGCAGCCAAGTAATTCTTACGGGGACCCAGTACTTC.